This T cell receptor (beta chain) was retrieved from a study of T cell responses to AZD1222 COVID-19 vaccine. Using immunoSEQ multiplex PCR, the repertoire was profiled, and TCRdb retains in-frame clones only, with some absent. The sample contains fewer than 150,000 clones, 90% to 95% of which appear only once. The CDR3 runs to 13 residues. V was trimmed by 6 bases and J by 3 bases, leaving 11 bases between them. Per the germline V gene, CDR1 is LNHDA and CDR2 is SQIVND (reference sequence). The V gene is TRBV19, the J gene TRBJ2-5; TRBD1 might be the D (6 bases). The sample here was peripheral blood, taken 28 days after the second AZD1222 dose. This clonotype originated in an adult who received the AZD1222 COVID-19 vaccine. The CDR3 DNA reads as TGTGCCAGTAGCCCCAACAGGGAAGAGACCCAGTACTTC. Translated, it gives CASSPNREETQYF.